The 5 T cell receptor beta chains given below trace back to one sample, sequenced in a study of preoperative IRX-2 immunotherapy in early breast cancer. Treatment specified: preoperative locoregional IRX-2 cytokine immunotherapy. Profiling relied on immunoSEQ multiplex PCR, and the TCRdb table lists in-frame clones only, not all of them. The sample has around 38,000 clones; around 77% are singletons. Source: tumor tissue, taken after IRX-2 immunotherapy. The receptors were gathered from a human donor with breast cancer.

The V call is TRBV10-1, the J call TRBJ1-4; unclear D gene. Deletions cut 2 bases from V and 7 bases from J, with 8 bases between. The CDR3 runs 13 residues. CDR1 is WNHNN, CDR2 SYGVQD, per germline (reference sequence). The CDR3 loop is CASSEAPGEKLFF. The CDR3 nucleotides read TGCGCCAGCAGTGAGGCCCCGGGTGAAAAACTGTTTTTT.

V and J are TRBV5-1 and TRBJ2-5; 10 nucleotides match TRBD1. Germline CDR1 is SGHRS and CDR2 is YFSETQ. The CDR3 is made up of 16 amino acids. With 5 bases clipped from V and 2 bases from J, the junction kept 9 bases outside the gene matches. For the CDR3, the DNA is TGCGCCAGCAGGTCGGGACAGGGGATCGGTCAAGAGACCCAGTACTTC. This gives the protein CASRSGQGIGQETQYF.

This chain uses TRBV19 with TRBJ1-2, with D maybe TRBD1 (5 bases). The V and J ends lost 10 bases and 2 bases respectively, with 8 bases between them. The CDR3 extends over 11 amino acids. Germline V gene lookup returns CDR1 LNHDA and CDR2 SQIVND (reference sequence). CDR3 residues: CATGVNYGYTF. The CDR3 nucleotides read TGTGCCACGGGGGTCAACTATGGCTACACCTTC.

The rearrangement uses TRBV10-2 and TRBJ2-4; D is unresolved. The germline V gene has CDR1 WSHSY and CDR2 SAAADI. The length of the CDR3 is 12 residues. Trimming removed 0 bases at V and 10 bases at J, with 7 bases between. This CDR3 is CASSESARIQYF. The CDR3 nucleotides are TGCGCCAGCAGTGAGTCGGCTCGGATTCAGTACTTC.

This chain joins TRBV19 and TRBJ2-2; no clear D. Trimming left V 7 bases short and J 0 bases short, with 15 bases between. Germline V gene sequence: CDR1 LNHDA, CDR2 SQIVND (reference sequence). The CDR3 sequence is 16 residues long. The CDR3 nucleotides read TGTGCCAGTACAAAGGTGGAAACCGCGAACACCGGGGAGCTGTTTTTT. Its protein product is CASTKVETANTGELFF. Supplemented by reference TRBV19 and TRBJ2-2, the full variable domain reads DGGITQSPKYLFRKEGQNVTLSCEQNLNHDAMYWYRQDPGQGLRLIYYSQIVNDFQKGDIAEGYSVSREKKESFPLTVTSAQKNPTAFYLCASTKVETANTGELFFGEGSRLTVL.